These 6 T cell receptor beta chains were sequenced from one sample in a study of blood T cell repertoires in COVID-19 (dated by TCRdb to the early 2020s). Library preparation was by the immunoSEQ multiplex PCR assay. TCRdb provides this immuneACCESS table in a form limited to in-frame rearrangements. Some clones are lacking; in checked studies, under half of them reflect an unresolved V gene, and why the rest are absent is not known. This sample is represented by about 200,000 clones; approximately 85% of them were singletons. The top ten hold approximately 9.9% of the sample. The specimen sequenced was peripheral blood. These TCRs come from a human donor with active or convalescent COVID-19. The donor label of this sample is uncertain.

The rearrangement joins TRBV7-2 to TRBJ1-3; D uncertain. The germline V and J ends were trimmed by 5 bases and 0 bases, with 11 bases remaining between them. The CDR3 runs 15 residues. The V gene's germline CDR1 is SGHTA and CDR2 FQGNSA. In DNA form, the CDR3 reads TGTGCCAGCAGCGTGAGGCAGAGCTCTGGAAACACCATATATTTT. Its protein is CASSVRQSSGNTIYF.

For the CDR3, the DNA is TGTGCCAGCAGCGTAGAGAGCCACTACGAGCAGTACTTC. Translated, it gives CASSVESHYEQYF. The chain employs TRBV9 and TRBJ2-7; D not certain. Trimming took off 0 bases at V and 3 bases at J, with 7 bases between the two ends. In germline, CDR1 is SGDLS, CDR2 YYNGEE. This CDR3 comprises 13 residues.

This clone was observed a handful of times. This chain's CDR3 is CASSLYQGAGNTIYF. CDR3 nucleotide sequence: TGTGCCAGCAGCCTATATCAGGGTGCTGGAAACACCATATATTTT. This sequence joins TRBV28 and TRBJ1-3; D might be TRBD1 (5 bases). CDR3 length: 15 residues. Germline assignment: CDR1 MDHEN and CDR2 SYDVKM. Trimming took 6 bases from V and 2 from J, leaving 14 bases between them.

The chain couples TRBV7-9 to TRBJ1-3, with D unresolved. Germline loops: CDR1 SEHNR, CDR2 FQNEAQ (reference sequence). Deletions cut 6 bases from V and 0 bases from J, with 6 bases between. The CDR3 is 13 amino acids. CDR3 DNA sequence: TGTGCCAGCAGGTCCAACTCTGGAAACACCATATATTTT. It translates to CASRSNSGNTIYF.

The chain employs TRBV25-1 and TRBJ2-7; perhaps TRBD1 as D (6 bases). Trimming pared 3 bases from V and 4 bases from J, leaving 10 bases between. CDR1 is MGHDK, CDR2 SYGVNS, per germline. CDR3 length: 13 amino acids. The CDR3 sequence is CASSDFTGYEQYF. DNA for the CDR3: TGTGCCAGCAGTGACTTTACAGGGTACGAGCAGTACTTC.

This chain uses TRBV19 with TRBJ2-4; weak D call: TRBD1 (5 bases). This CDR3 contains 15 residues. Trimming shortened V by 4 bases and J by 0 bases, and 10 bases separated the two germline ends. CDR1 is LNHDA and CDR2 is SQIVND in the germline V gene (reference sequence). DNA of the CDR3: TGTGCCAGTAGTAGACAGTCCTTAGCCAAAAACATTCAGTACTTC. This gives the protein CASSRQSLAKNIQYF.